This T cell receptor beta chain emerged from a study of blood T cell repertoires in COVID-19. Profiled with immunoSEQ multiplex PCR; TCRdb holds only in-frame clones, not every one. The sample yields 80,000 to 100,000 clones, 70% to 90% seen once. This CDR3 is 15 amino acids long. Per germline, CDR1 LNHDA and CDR2 SQIVND (reference sequence). Trimming removed 4 bases from V and 6 bases from J; junction bases left unmatched: 11. The sequence was obtained from a man between 45 and 60 years old with COVID-19, enrolled during active disease. V usage is TRBV19 and J usage is TRBJ1-1, with TRBD1 matching over 7 bases. Sequenced: peripheral blood. In DNA form, the CDR3 reads TGTGCCAGTAGTAGAACAGGGGTATCGCAGTCTGAAGCTTTCTTT. Amino acid sequence: CASSRTGVSQSEAFF.